This T cell receptor (beta chain) came from a study of regulatory T cells in long-lasting Graves disease. Study-level results: Having few samples may have compromised the accuracy. Persistent disease samples used TRBV28, TRBJ1-2 and TRBJ2-5 preferentially. Analysis covered peripheral blood alone, not thyroid tissue.

The authors built TCR beta libraries using iRepertoire HTBI primers and Arm-PCR of CDR3 regions. Using its own MiXCR run on the multiplex PCR reads, TCRdb lists one record per CDR3 protein. This sample carries 580,000 or so distinct CDR3 sequences, 15% to 20% of them seen once, and the ten largest clones take around 12%. This clonotype was seen many times. Its antigen is undetermined. Time point in this sample: newly diagnosed GD, antithyroid drugs for less than 3 months. RNA from PBMCs was the source of the TCR library. Looked up from germline, CDR1 is LGHDT and CDR2 is YNNKEL (reference sequence). The length of the CDR3 is 15 residues. V lost 2 bases to trimming and J lost 5 bases, with 15 bases between them. A further study also used this sample, focusing on T cells in Graves' hyperthyroidism and ophthalmopathy.

The sequencing here drew on peripheral blood mononuclear cells (PBMCs), taken at new diagnosis, from a patient treated with antithyroid drugs. The receptor's source is a man aged 18 to 35 with Graves disease. The chain combines TRBV3-1 with TRBJ2-5, with D uncertain. The CDR3 nucleotides read TGTGCCAGCAGCCAAACTGGTGGTAAGCTCGAGACCCAGTACTTC. Its translation: CASSQTGGKLETQYF.